This TCR beta chain was obtained from a study of spatial heterogeneity in lung cancer. Study-wide results and limits: Tumor mutation counts were tracked by expanded intratumoral alpha and beta TCR counts.

Time point reported: sample taken at primary tumor resection. The cohort: approximately 74 early-stage, untreated non-small cell lung cancer patients. Trimming shortened V by 4 bases and J by 0 bases, and 11 bases separated the two germline ends. CDR3 length: 16 amino acids. CDR1 is SGHRS and CDR2 is YFSETQ in the germline V gene. By share, this clonotype ranks as medium-sized. Antigen: not known. Each CDR3 protein is one row after TCRdb ran MiXCR on the 5' RACE reads. Seen here are about 7,000 distinct CDR3 sequences, roughly 15% observed once, and the top ten hold roughly 8%. This sequence originates from a male donor with early-stage non-small cell lung cancer. The sequencing used lung tumor tissue, collected at surgery. The J gene is TRBJ1-6, the V gene TRBV5-1, with D perhaps TRBD1 (6 bases). CDR3 nucleotide sequence: TGCGCCAGCAGCGCCGGACAGTACTCCTATAATTCACCCCTCCACTTT. This encodes CASSAGQYSYNSPLHF.